This TCR beta chain was sequenced during a study of blood T cell repertoires in COVID-19 (dated by TCRdb to 2019 to 2021). Background for the entire study: Samples covering the acute and convalescent phases of COVID-19 were provided by collaborators in the United States, Italy and Spain. The prospective study material was composed of cDNA or gDNA derived from T cells, B-cell-depleted T cells, or PBMCs. The sample metadata nearly always contained a de-identified subject ID, COVID-19 status, age in years and sex. Deeply sampled blood TCRbeta repertoires from subjects exposed to, actively infected with, or recovered from COVID-19 were included in the dataset. Samples came from the ongoing ImmuneRACE study (first 160 participants) plus 1,254 subjects from 6 global collaborators. HLA class I and class II types, where available, came from metadata supplied by the sample provider rather than from assay-based typing. The repertoires were released in a freely available public database meant as a resource for research on the immune response to SARS-CoV-2. Study-level results and caveats: How much clinical and demographic metadata was included differed by source and by participant, and the metadata was provided uncurated.

Note on this clone: No antigen is known for it. No clone much larger than this one lies a single base away; base qualities are absent.

Including cysteine and phenylalanine, the CDR3 has 15 amino acids. Only the CDR3 region is kept as DNA, spanning 45 bases read in frame from base 1. The germline V gene encodes CDR1 SGHTA and CDR2 FQGNSA. V has 3 bases trimmed and J has 2 bases trimmed; junction bases matching no gene number 3. At one collaborating source in Seattle, patients were enrolled during active infection and were followed longitudinally through the course of disease. The collaborating institutions used their own protocols to collect whole blood in K2EDTA tubes. For TCRbeta analysis, collaborators shipped samples as frozen whole blood, isolated PBMCs, or DNA extracted from either of those sample types. TCRbeta CDR3 regions were amplified from genomic DNA using the immunoSEQ Assay, a bias-controlled multiplex PCR. Under the source paper's analysis protocol: Nucleated cell counts per sample were estimated from amplification of reference gene primers within the assay. To quantify the absolute abundance of each unique TCRbeta CDR3 rearrangement, sequence reads were collapsed and filtered. For each sample, productive Simpson clonality was calculated by taking the square root of Simpson's diversity index across productive rearrangements. The table comes from immuneACCESS by way of TCRdb, which keeps in-frame sequences with V and J called. Part of the clones is missing from these tables; in studies checked, under half for an unresolved V gene and the rest for unknown reasons. The D gene and trimming were derived from the DNA, and the V and J assignments and clone size from that table. The sample has 150,000 to 200,000 clones on record, roughly 80% of them singletons. Of the sample, roughly 7.5% is held by the ten largest clones.

This sequence was found in a woman between 65 and 79 years old with COVID-19, enrolled during active disease. The chain is assembled from TRBV7-2 and TRBJ2-1, and TRBD2 matches 8 of the central bases. The sample consisted of peripheral blood. The CDR3 here reads CASSFTSGAYNEQFF. The DNA sequence follows: TGTGCCAGCAGCTTTACTAGCGGAGCCTACAATGAGCAGTTCTTC.